This T cell receptor beta chain was captured by sequencing in a study of CD8+ T cells in alopecia areata. In the study overall: Treated patients took oral tofacitinib at 5 to 10 mg twice daily. Tofacitinib lasted 6 to 18 months, then 6 months off drug.

The study's findings and limits: Treatment with tofacitinib significantly lowered scalp clonality and reduced expanded CD8+ clones among the top 100. Any link of baseline CD8+ expansion to response, resting on one nonresponder, remains uncertain.

V was clipped by 6 bases and J by 1 base, with 12 bases between them. The length of the CDR3 is 14 residues. Per the germline V gene, CDR1 is MNHEY and CDR2 is SVGAGI. cDNA serving as the sequencing template came from extracted, reverse transcribed RNA. The repertoire was sequenced with immunoSEQ multiplex PCR; TCRdb's copy has only in-frame clones and lacks some. The sample holds fewer than 350,000 clones, 58% seen once. For this clone: Antigen unknown.

Treatment given: oral pan-JAK inhibitor, 5-10 mg twice daily. The sequencing here drew on CD4+ T cells sorted from blood, taken at week 24, from a patient treated with tofacitinib. V is TRBV6-5 and J is TRBJ1-1, with TRBD1 as a possible D gene (5 bases). The sequence derives from a human donor with alopecia areata. The CDR3 sequence is CASSRSTANTEAFF. In DNA, the CDR3 is TGTGCCAGCAGCCGATCGACAGCGAACACTGAAGCTTTCTTT.